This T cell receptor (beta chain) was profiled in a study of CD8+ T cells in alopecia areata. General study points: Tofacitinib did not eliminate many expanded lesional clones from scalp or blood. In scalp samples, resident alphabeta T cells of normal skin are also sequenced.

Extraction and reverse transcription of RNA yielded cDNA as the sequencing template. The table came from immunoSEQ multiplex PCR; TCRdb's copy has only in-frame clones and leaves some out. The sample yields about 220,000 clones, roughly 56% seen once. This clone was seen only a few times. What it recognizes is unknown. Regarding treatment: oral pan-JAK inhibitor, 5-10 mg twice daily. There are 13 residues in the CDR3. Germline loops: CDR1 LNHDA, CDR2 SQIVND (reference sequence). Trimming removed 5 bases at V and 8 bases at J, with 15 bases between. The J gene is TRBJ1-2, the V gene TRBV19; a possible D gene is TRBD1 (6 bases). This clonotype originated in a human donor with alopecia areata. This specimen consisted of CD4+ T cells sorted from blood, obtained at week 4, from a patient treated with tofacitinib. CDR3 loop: CASSEQQGRGYTF. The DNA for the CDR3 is TGTGCCAGTAGTGAACAACAGGGAAGGGGCTACACCTTC.